This TCR beta chain was sequenced during a study of T cells in Graves' hyperthyroidism and ophthalmopathy. Background on the study: Once the initial diagnosis was made, peripheral blood was obtained before any treatment.

The sample holds many counts of this clonotype. RNA transcripts were the template for amplifying TCR beta CDR3 regions. The primer set for the first-round RT-PCR of the TCR CDR3 was HTBI. Each CDR3 protein gets one entry after TCRdb re-called the multiplex PCR reads with MiXCR. The data show 400,000 to 600,000 distinct CDR3 sequences, approximately 16% seen once. This CDR3 region has 15 residues. CDR1 and CDR2 from the germline V gene are MDHEN and SYDVKM. V lost 7 bases and J lost 8, with 20 bases in between. This receptor was identified in a woman aged 30 to 39 with Graves' ophthalmopathy. The specimen sequenced was blood. The chain joins TRBV28 to TRBJ1-4; D may be TRBD1 (6 bases). The CDR3 here is CASNQRGSLTEKLFF. The CDR3, as DNA: TGTGCCAGCAATCAAAGGGGGTCCCTGACGGAAAAACTGTTTTTT.